Following are 11 T cell receptor beta chains from one sample sequenced in a study of shared clonotypes between healthy human individuals. Method: immunoSEQ multiplex PCR; TCRdb's copy keeps in-frame clones and lacks some. The top ten clones hold approximately 1.7% of a sample with about 2.2 million clones, just under 95% of them seen once. As defined, naive CD8 cells were CD45RO-negative and positively selected for CCR7, with terminally differentiated effector memory CD45RA+ cells excluded. The sequenced sample consisted of naive CD8+ T cells from PBMCs. The receptors here all came from a man between 18 and 35 years old in good health. Some clones in this sample may be carry-over from other donors' samples.

This clone was recorded once. The sample contains more than one DNA sequence encoding this CDR3. V gene TRBV4-2 combines with J gene TRBJ2-7; 10 bases are a match to TRBD2. The length of the CDR3 is 15 residues. Losses at the gene ends were 2 bases for V and 4 bases for J; bases not matched to a gene: 5. Germline V gene lookup returns CDR1 LGHNA and CDR2 YNFKEQ. Here the CDR3 reads CASSQLAGASYEQYF. CDR3 DNA: TGTGCCAGCAGCCAACTAGCGGGAGCTTCGTACGAGCAGTACTTC.

V is TRBV5-1 and J is TRBJ2-7; D could derive from TRBD1 or TRBD2 (5 bases each). Germline-derived CDR1 and CDR2 are SGHRS and YFSETQ. CDR3 length: 17 amino acids. V gave up 1 base and J gave up 5 bases, with 22 bases separating them. CDR3 bases: TGCGCCAGCAGCTTGCCGGCTACCGGGACCCTCCCAGACGAGCAGTACTTC. It translates to CASSLPATGTLPDEQYF. The full variable domain, completed using reference TRBV5-1 and TRBJ2-7, is KAGVTQTPRYLIKTRGQQVTLSCSPISGHRSVSWYQQTPGQGLQFLFEYFSETQRNKGNFPGRFSGRQFSNSRSEMNVSTLELGDSALYLCASSLPATGTLPDEQYFGPGTRLTVT.

The rearrangement joins TRBV28 to TRBJ2-7, with 11 bases aligning to TRBD2. Germline loops: CDR1 MDHEN, CDR2 SYDVKM. The CDR3 has 15 amino acids. Trimming cost V 6 bases and J 3 bases; bases outside gene matches: 7. Here the CDR3 DNA reads TGTGCCAGCAGCCGGGGACTAGCGGATTACTACGAGCAGTACTTC. Protein product: CASSRGLADYYEQYF.

This clone was seen just once. This chain links TRBV13 with TRBJ2-3; D is ambiguous. This CDR3 is built from 14 residues. Between the trimmed V and J ends, which lost 3 bases and 1 base, there was a span of 8 bases. Germline V CDR1 and CDR2: PRHDT, FYEKMQ (reference sequence). In DNA, the CDR3 is TGTGCCAGCAGCTTCAGCGTCGGCACAGATACGCAGTATTTT. Translated: CASSFSVGTDTQYF.

The table lists this clone with a count of one. The sample has other DNA sequences that encode this CDR3 too. CDR3 residues: CASSPPGQGRYGYTF. DNA for the CDR3: TGTGCCAGCAGTCCCCCGGGACAGGGGAGGTATGGCTACACCTTC. The chain is built from TRBV28 and TRBJ1-2; 10 nucleotides align to TRBD1. Germline lookup yields CDR1 MDHEN and CDR2 SYDVKM. This CDR3 contains 15 residues. V lost 5 bases, J lost 5 bases, and 8 bases stayed unmatched.

This clone was detected a few times. The rearrangement uses TRBV9 and TRBJ2-2, with D tentatively TRBD1 or TRBD2 (5 bases each). The CDR3 runs to 15 residues. V was trimmed by 0 bases and J by 3 bases, leaving 9 bases between them. From germline, CDR1 is SGDLS and CDR2 YYNGEE. CDR3 nucleotide sequence: TGTGCCAGCAGCGTAGCAAGGGGAGACACCGGGGAGCTGTTTTTT. Translation gives CASSVARGDTGELFF.

The chain uses TRBV15 and TRBJ2-1, with D possibly TRBD1 on 5 matching bases. The V end lost 3 bases, the J end lost 7 bases, and 13 bases lay between the germline ends. CDR3 length equals 14 residues. CDR1 is LNHNV, CDR2 YYDKDF, per germline (reference sequence). CDR3 DNA: TGTGCCACCAGCAGGACAGACCCTTGGAATGAGCAGTTCTTC. It yields the protein CATSRTDPWNEQFF.

In DNA, the CDR3 is TGTGCCAGCAACAAACCTGACGGTCCTGAAGCTTTCTTT. This translates into CASNKPDGPEAFF. The chain combines TRBV27 with TRBJ1-1, with D uncertain. This CDR3 region has 13 residues. Per the germline V gene, CDR1 is MNHEY and CDR2 is SMNVEV (reference sequence). The V gene lost 7 bases and the J gene lost 6 bases, with 15 bases spanning the gap.

As regards this clone: At one of its ends the junction is not consistent with the germline gene, which may arise from a read error. The V and J genes are TRBV7-2 and TRBJ2-5; D uncertain. Germline CDR1 is SGHTA and CDR2 is FQGNSA. The CDR3 runs to 13 residues. CDR3 coding DNA: TGTGCCAGCAGCTTAGTTTTTACTCCCCTCCGGGACTTC. Translating gives CASSLVFTPLRDF.

This chain connects TRBV21-1 to TRBJ1-1. TRBV21-1 represents a pseudogene. The CDR3 runs 15 residues. The CDR3 region has the DNA TGTGCCAGCAGCAAAGCGGCGGGGCTGAACACTGAAGCTTTCTTT. Translation gives CASSKAAGLNTEAFF.

The chain employs TRBV27 and TRBJ1-1, with a possible D match to TRBD1 (6 bases). The CDR3 has 15 residues. Trimming took 1 base from V and 6 from J, leaving 15 bases between them. Germline CDR1 and CDR2: MNHEY and SMNVEV (reference sequence). Here the CDR3 reads CASSLYLGQNSEAFF. The CDR3 nucleotides are TGTGCCAGCAGTTTATACTTGGGACAAAATTCTGAAGCTTTCTTT.